This T cell receptor beta chain was sequenced for a study of response to subunit inactivated influenza vaccine. Study-level points and caveats: Every seasonal influenza vaccination brings in few new T cells, the authors suggested.

Concerning this clonotype: Its matching antigen is unknown.

TCRdb re-analysed the RT-PCR reads in MiXCR, keeping a single row per CDR3 protein. The sample has around 470,000 distinct CDR3 sequences; about 7.2% are singletons. The V and J ends lost 0 bases and 8 bases, in that order; junction bases with no gene match: 13. The CDR3 extends over 17 amino acids. From germline, CDR1 is MNHEY and CDR2 SVGEGT. The chain is built from TRBV6-2 or TRBV6-3 and TRBJ2-1, with 7 positions matching TRBD2. The sequence was collected from a man aged 45 to 70 who received an inactivated influenza vaccine. The sequences come from PBMCs from blood, collected less than 30 months after vaccination. The CDR3 sequence: CASSYSGRVRWRDEQFF. The DNA for the CDR3 is TGTGCCAGCAGTTACTCGGGGAGGGTACGGTGGCGTGATGAGCAGTTCTTC.